This TCR beta chain originates from a study of blood T cells in healthy people across ages. Findings and caveats of the study: Naive CD4+ cells and diversity were both higher in long-lived donors than in aged donors.

The amount of total RNA extracted per sample was at least 5.5 micrograms. The CDR3 length is 15 residues. Per germline, CDR1 SGHRS and CDR2 YFSETQ. Primed by a sample-barcoded 5' primer and a J-beta primer mix, a second PCR proceeded for 7 to 11 cycles. TCRdb reprocessed the 5' RACE reads with MiXCR, giving one entry per CDR3 protein. The sample holds hundreds of thousands of distinct CDR3 sequences, 52% seen once. For this clonotype: Its antigen is as yet unknown.

V usage is TRBV5-1 and J usage is TRBJ2-5; no firm D call. The end of the DNA aligns better with TRBJ2-7, so the J call may be wrong. The sequence came from a woman of 80 years or more in good health. The sequencing sample was made of blood. The CDR3 region has the DNA TGCGCCAGCAGCTTGGCCTCCCTGGGTGTCTACGAGCAGTACTTC. Translating it yields CASSLASLGVYEQYF.